This T cell receptor (beta chain) was sequenced during a study of T cell repertoires in cytomegalovirus infection. About the research overall: An indication of both CMV infection and matching HLA type came from public TCR beta signatures.

After removal of 2 bases from V and 4 bases from J, the junction contained 12 bases not matched to a gene. This CDR3 spans 18 amino acids. Germline assignment: CDR1 MDHEN and CDR2 SYDVKM. This clonotype was counted a few times. Its antigen is undetermined. Study results and caveats: It was HLA-C-restricted CMV-specific TCR beta clonotypes that dominated the response ex vivo.

Each CDR3 protein gets one entry after TCRdb re-called the reads with MiXCR. The sample records approximately 300,000 distinct CDR3 sequences, about 28% being singletons. The chain uses TRBV28 and TRBJ2-1; 9 positions match TRBD2. Material: cultured PBMCs, obtained from culture after CMV antigen stimulation. The origin of this receptor is a human donor in good health (CMV status not recorded). Some clones in this sample may be carry-over from other donors' samples. CDR3: CASSLGGRATPRYNEQFF. For the CDR3, the DNA is TGTGCCAGCAGTTTAGGCGGGAGGGCCACACCGAGATACAATGAGCAGTTCTTC.